This is a list of T cell receptor beta chains from one sample in a study of cytomegalovirus exposure and HLA in healthy donors. Only in-frame clones appear in the TCRdb table, and some are missing; sequencing was by immunoSEQ multiplex PCR. The data contain roughly 180,000 clones, 65% to 85% of them singletons. The specimen was PBMCs. These TCRs come from a woman aged 50 to 65 in good health and CMV-seropositive. Each CDR3 is given with its conserved first and last residue. The order of the fields is CDR3 protein, CDR3 DNA, J gene, D gene, clone size, V gene. The D gene is left open where the match is weak. Some rows have no size entry. The others give once, few or many, or a class for an expanded clone.

CASSFTGDSYEQYF	TGCGCCAGCAGCTTTACAGGGGACTCCTACGAGCAGTACTTC	TRBJ2-7	TRBD1	-	TRBV5-1
CASSDSTRGEGMNTEAFF	TGTGCCAGCAGCGACAGTACCAGGGGAGAGGGGATGAACACTGAAGCTTTCTTT	TRBJ1-1	-	-	TRBV9
CASSQDHGAGDGYTF	TGCGCCAGCAGCCAAGATCATGGCGCAGGGGATGGCTACACCTTC	TRBJ1-2	-	-	TRBV4-3
CASSSPFTGLGGEKLFF	TGTGCCAGCAGCTCACCGTTTACTGGCCTAGGTGGGGAAAAACTGTTTTTT	TRBJ1-4	-	-	TRBV7-9
CASSKVGRDTQYF	TGTGCCAGCAGCAAAGTTGGCCGAGATACGCAGTATTTT	TRBJ2-3	-	-	TRBV21-1
CATMGPNPNYGYTF	TGTGCGACCATGGGGCCCAACCCGAACTATGGCTACACCTTC	TRBJ1-2	-	-	TRBV27
CASSLHPNYRSQHF	TGTGCCAGCAGCTTGCACCCCAACTATAGATCCCAGCATTTT	TRBJ1-5	-	few	TRBV5-6
CASSVGLVSYEQYF	TGTGCCAGCAGCGTCGGACTAGTGAGCTACGAGCAGTACTTC	TRBJ2-7	TRBD2	-	TRBV7-2
CSSSRDSYGYTF	TGTTCCAGCAGCCGGGATTCCTATGGCTACACCTTC	TRBJ1-2	-	few	TRBV7-9
CASSQLVRQYF	TGCGCCAGCAGTCAATTGGTGAGGCAGTACTTC	TRBJ2-7	-	few	TRBV23-1
CASSLSAGELFF	TGTGCCAGCAGTTTAAGCGCCGGGGAGCTGTTTTTT	TRBJ2-2	-	-	TRBV27
CASSLDPPNSFAGGTDTQYF	TGTGCCAGCAGCTTAGACCCCCCCAATAGCTTTGCGGGAGGCACAGATACGCAGTATTTT	TRBJ2-3	TRBD2	-	TRBV11-2
CASSKNPLLGASYEQYF	TGTGCCAGCAGTAAAAACCCGCTTCTTGGGGCTTCCTACGAGCAGTACTTC	TRBJ2-7	-	-	TRBV27
CASSLEGQTQYF	TGTGCCAGCAGCTTGGAGGGACAGACGCAGTATTTT	TRBJ2-3	TRBD1	-	TRBV5-8
CASSTRQGDGYTF	TGTGCCAGCAGCACCCGACAGGGGGACGGCTACACCTTC	TRBJ1-2	TRBD1	-	TRBV13
CASSQDDVAGGSYGYTF	TGCGCCAGCAGCCAAGATGATGTGGCAGGGGGGAGCTATGGCTACACCTTC	TRBJ1-2	TRBD1	-	TRBV4-1
CASRGGVFVGNTIYF	TGTGCCAGCAGGGGGGGGGTCTTCGTTGGAAACACCATATATTTT	TRBJ1-3	-	-	TRBV2
CASSLGAQGNTIYF	TGTGCCAGCAGCTTGGGGGCGCAGGGAAACACCATATATTTT	TRBJ1-3	-	-	TRBV7-2
CASSLGRPGSEELFF	TGTGCCAGCAGCTTGGGACGGCCTGGAAGCGAGGAGCTGTTTTTT	TRBJ2-2	-	-	TRBV5-4
CASRFPGNAGELFF	TGTGCCAGCAGATTCCCAGGGAACGCCGGGGAGCTGTTTTTT	TRBJ2-2	-	-	TRBV6-5
CASSPSRVGNQPQHF	TGTGCCAGCAGCCCCTCGAGAGTGGGCAATCAGCCCCAGCATTTT	TRBJ1-5	-	-	TRBV7-8
CASSLAGASGSNEQFF	TGCGCCAGCAGCTTGGCCGGGGCTAGCGGGAGCAATGAGCAGTTCTTC	TRBJ2-1	TRBD2	-	TRBV5-1
CASSLAYFTDTQYF	TGTGCCAGCAGTTTAGCGTACTTCACAGATACGCAGTATTTT	TRBJ2-3	-	few	TRBV6-6
CASSEQQGATYEQYF	TGTGCCAGCAGTGAACAACAGGGGGCCACCTACGAGCAGTACTTC	TRBJ2-7	TRBD1	once	TRBV11-2
CSSSPRDRRYEQYF	TGTTCCAGCAGCCCGCGGGACAGACGCTACGAGCAGTACTTC	TRBJ2-7	-	-	TRBV7-9
CASSFQAGDYEQYF	TGTGCTAGCAGCTTTCAAGCGGGGGACTACGAGCAGTACTTC	TRBJ2-7	TRBD2	once	TRBV7-7
CASSLGDRKYEQYF	TGCGCCAGCAGCTTGGGGGACAGAAAGTACGAGCAGTACTTC	TRBJ2-7	TRBD1	-	TRBV5-1
CASIKFRTGSSYEQYF	TGTGCCAGCATCAAATTTCGGACAGGGAGCTCCTACGAGCAGTACTTC	TRBJ2-7	-	-	TRBV21-1
CASSTQGRDGYTF	TGTGCCAGCTCGACACAGGGGAGAGATGGCTACACCTTC	TRBJ1-2	TRBD1	once	TRBV18
CASSSTPGGGYEQYF	TGTGCCAGCAGTTCTACCCCGGGGGGAGGCTACGAGCAGTACTTC	TRBJ2-7	TRBD2	-	TRBV27
CASSAGTGGGETQYF	TGTGCCAGTAGTGCCGGGACAGGGGGTGGGGAGACCCAGTACTTC	TRBJ2-5	TRBD1	-	TRBV19
CATSRDLLKVWVSEEKLFF	TGTGCCACCAGCAGAGATTTACTGAAGGTTTGGGTGTCGGAGGAAAAACTGTTTTTT	TRBJ1-4	-	-	TRBV15
CASSWTGLSYEQYF	TGTGCCAGCAGCTGGACAGGGCTATCCTACGAGCAGTACTTC	TRBJ2-7	TRBD1	once	TRBV7-2
CASSDYSSYEQYF	TGTGCCAGCAGTGACTATAGCTCCTACGAGCAGTACTTC	TRBJ2-7	-	-	TRBV25-1
CASSDVRASTGELFF	TGTGCCAGCAGTGACGTCAGGGCGAGCACCGGGGAGCTGTTTTTT	TRBJ2-2	-	once	TRBV2
CATKRPGSGFKAQYF	TGTGCCACCAAACGCCCGGGCAGCGGATTTAAAGCGCAGTATTTT	TRBJ2-3	-	-	TRBV15
CASSPGLANQETQYF	TGTGCCAGCAGCCCGGGACTCGCGAACCAAGAGACCCAGTACTTC	TRBJ2-5	-	-	TRBV6-1
CASSQALLRDKSYEQYF	TGCGCCAGCAGCCAAGCCCTCCTAAGGGACAAGTCCTACGAGCAGTACTTC	TRBJ2-7	-	-	TRBV4-1
CASSEKLAEGTQYF	TGTGCCAGCAGTGAAAAGCTAGCGGAGGGGACCCAGTACTTC	TRBJ2-5	TRBD2	-	TRBV6-4
CASSQSDRAVQYF	TGTGCCAGCAGCCAATCGGACAGGGCGGTGCAGTACTTC	TRBJ2-7	TRBD1	-	TRBV11-3